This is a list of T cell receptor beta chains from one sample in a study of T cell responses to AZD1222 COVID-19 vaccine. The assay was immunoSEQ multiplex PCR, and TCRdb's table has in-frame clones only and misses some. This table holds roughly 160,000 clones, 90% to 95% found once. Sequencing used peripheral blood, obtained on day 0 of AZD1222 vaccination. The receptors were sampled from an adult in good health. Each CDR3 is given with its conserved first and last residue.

CDR3 protein: CASSDSAGGPDTQYF; V gene: TRBV6-4
CDR3 protein: CASRVTGGRNYGYTF; V gene: TRBV5-1
CDR3 protein: CASSLGGDRTFIEAFF; V gene: TRBV11-2
CDR3 protein: CASSLDLTGGPTYNEQFF; V gene: TRBV5-8
CDR3 protein: CASSVEGGQGNSPLHF; V gene: TRBV9
CDR3 protein: CASSPGPSYNEQFF; V gene: TRBV7-9
CDR3 protein: CASSLAGLPTGELFF; V gene: TRBV5-6
CDR3 protein: CASSQLSSYEQYF; V gene: TRBV12-3/TRBV12-4
CDR3 protein: CASRQYNSPLHF; V gene: TRBV6-5
CDR3 protein: CASSYWGGELFF; V gene: TRBV6-5
CDR3 protein: CASSLGGSVTEAFF; V gene: TRBV6-5
CDR3 protein: CASSDGASSYNEQFF; V gene: TRBV6-4
CDR3 protein: CATTPGQDSNQPQHF; V gene: TRBV15
CDR3 protein: CASSAGQGLAFGTEAFF; V gene: TRBV5-1
CDR3 protein: CASSSALAGGPNEQFF; V gene: TRBV5-1
CDR3 protein: CASSSSRARLNYGYTF; V gene: TRBV9
CDR3 protein: CASSRGDRVIDYGYTF; V gene: TRBV7-9
CDR3 protein: CASSTALEQFF; V gene: TRBV28
CDR3 protein: CASETGTQLNIQYF; V gene: TRBV7-2
CDR3 protein: CASSIHLNRGLAFF; V gene: TRBV11-3
CDR3 protein: CASQDRTDTQYF; V gene: TRBV10-3
CDR3 protein: CASSLEAVDYRTNTEAFF; V gene: TRBV11-3
CDR3 protein: CASSPRVMTSGNTIYF; V gene: TRBV7-2
CDR3 protein: CASSHNSPLHF; V gene: TRBV7-8
CDR3 protein: CASTPTWPPFSGNTIYF; V gene: TRBV19
CDR3 protein: CASRVDGVTSYNEQFF; V gene: TRBV19
CDR3 protein: CASSIEIGQGLQPQHF; V gene: TRBV19
CDR3 protein: CASSFLSANYGYTF; V gene: TRBV7-9
CDR3 protein: CASSLVNSRAEQYF; V gene: TRBV5-4
CDR3 protein: CASGAGYGYTF; V gene: TRBV5-4
CDR3 protein: CASSLRQADQPQHF; V gene: TRBV7-2
CDR3 protein: CASSPIGQDGYGYTF; V gene: TRBV18
CDR3 protein: CASSYPIGLVRTEAFF; V gene: TRBV6-6
CDR3 protein: CASSVGLALVDTQYF; V gene: TRBV9
CDR3 protein: CAWNRGGSGNTIYF; V gene: TRBV30
CDR3 protein: CASSISAGASGEVEDEQFF; V gene: TRBV19
CDR3 protein: CASSPKSGTITGNTIYF; V gene: TRBV27
CDR3 protein: CASSITLTGGIGYTF; V gene: TRBV19
CDR3 protein: CSASGAYNYGYTF; V gene: TRBV20-1
CDR3 protein: CASSVQGHTEAFF; V gene: TRBV9
CDR3 protein: CASSPGTGLRETQYF; V gene: TRBV11-3
CDR3 protein: CAWSLLRLMNTEAFF; V gene: TRBV30
CDR3 protein: CASAVGGAPNTEAFF; V gene: TRBV5-1
CDR3 protein: CASSEGIGNTIYF; V gene: TRBV6-1
CDR3 protein: CASSQVDAQVLFF; V gene: TRBV3-1/TRBV3-2
CDR3 protein: CASRRSDGAYEQYF; V gene: TRBV11-3
CDR3 protein: CASSPRTGSGYTF; V gene: TRBV27
CDR3 protein: CASSLESREPYGYTF; V gene: TRBV5-1
CDR3 protein: CAWGTGVQPQHF; V gene: TRBV30
CDR3 protein: CASSPYRDTEAFF; V gene: TRBV28